Presented here are 7 T cell receptor beta chains from one specimen sequenced in a study of blood T cell repertoires in COVID-19. Some clones are missing from TCRdb's copy, which holds only in-frame ones; the method was immunoSEQ multiplex PCR. The sample shows some 150,000 clones, 70% to 85% of them seen only once. The sample comprised peripheral blood. The source is a human donor in a cohort sampled during active COVID-19.

V gene TRBV6-2 or TRBV6-3 combines with J gene TRBJ2-5, with no clear D. CDR1 is MNHEY and CDR2 is SVGEGT in the germline V gene. Trimming removed 5 bases from V and 7 bases from J, with 11 bases in between. The CDR3 totals 12 residues. The CDR3 spells CASSTPRGTQYF. In nucleotides, the CDR3 is TGTGCCAGCAGTACCCCGAGAGGGACCCAGTACTTC.

This chain joins TRBV3-1 (or the pseudogene TRBV3-2) and TRBJ1-1; D is perhaps TRBD1 (5 bases). Deletions cut 4 bases from V and 2 bases from J, with 17 bases between. CDR1 and CDR2 (germline): LGHDT, YNNKEL (reference sequence). This CDR3 comprises 16 residues. This CDR3 reads CASSPRGGTRNTEAFF. The CDR3 DNA reads TGTGCCAGCAGCCCTCGGGGGGGAACGAGAAACACTGAAGCTTTCTTT.

The gene calls are TRBV5-5 and TRBJ2-5; TRBD1 matches at 8 bases. There are 15 residues in the CDR3. The germline CDR1 and CDR2 sequences are SGHKS and YYEKEE (reference sequence). Trimming took 2 bases from V and 4 from J; bases not matched to a gene: 7. The CDR3 here is CASSFSGTGGETQYF. DNA of the CDR3: TGTGCCAGCAGCTTCTCCGGGACAGGAGGAGAGACCCAGTACTTC. Supplemented by reference TRBV5-5 and TRBJ2-5, the full variable domain reads DAGVTQSPTHLIKTRGQQVTLRCSPISGHKSVSWYQQVLGQGPQFIFQYYEKEERGRGNFPDRFSARQFPNYSSELNVNALLLGDSALYLCASSFSGTGGETQYFGPGTRLLVL.

At least ten counts were recorded for this clone. The genes are TRBV24-1 and TRBJ1-2, with D unclear. CDR1 KGHDR and CDR2 SFDVKD come from the germline V gene. The V end lost 5 bases, the J end lost 7 bases, and 22 bases lay between the germline ends. This CDR3 region has 16 residues. The CDR3 DNA is TGTGCCACCAGTGCCTCTATCGAGGAAATTTATGCTGGCTACACCTTC. The encoded protein is CATSASIEEIYAGYTF.

This clone was seen more than once but under ten times. J is TRBJ1-5 and V is TRBV2; TRBD1 matches 9 bases. The length of the CDR3 is 17 residues. Trimming at V came to 5 bases and at J to 5 bases, leaving 13 bases not matched to a gene. Germline V CDR1 and CDR2: SNHLY, FYNNEI. CDR3 nucleotides: TGTGCCAGCAGTTCGGGACAGGGAGGGGCCCGAGATCAGCCCCAGCATTTT. This translates into CASSSGQGGARDQPQHF.

This clone was detected only a few times. The rearrangement links TRBV7-6 to TRBJ2-4; D is undetermined. This CDR3 contains 15 residues. CDR1 and CDR2 (germline): SGHVS, FNYEAQ. The V gene lost 6 bases and the J gene lost 3 bases, with 15 bases spanning the gap. The CDR3 DNA sequence: TGTGCCAGCAGTCCCTCGGGTCCGGGCAAAAACATTCAGTACTTC. Its translation: CASSPSGPGKNIQYF.

The V call is TRBV10-3, the J call TRBJ1-5; 7 bases are a match to TRBD1. V lost 10 bases, J lost 4 bases, and 7 bases stayed unmatched. In germline, CDR1 is ENHRY, CDR2 SYGVKD. The CDR3 totals 13 residues. The CDR3 region is CATSRTGNQPQHF. The CDR3 DNA is TGTGCCACAAGCCGGACAGGAAATCAGCCCCAGCATTTT.